The rows below give T cell receptor beta chains drawn from one sample of a study of cytomegalovirus exposure and HLA in healthy donors. Using immunoSEQ multiplex PCR, the repertoire was profiled, and TCRdb retains in-frame clones only, with some absent. Here the sample spans fewer than 350,000 clones, over 75% being singletons. Sequenced sample: PBMCs. Receptors originate from a woman aged 18-29 years in good health and CMV-seronegative. The CDR3 runs from the conserved cysteine through the conserved F or W. A D gene is named only where the DNA matches it firmly. Size tells how often a clone was seen (once, few, many) or the class of an expanded clone, and some rows leave it out.

D gene	V gene	clone size	J gene	CDR3 DNA	CDR3 protein
TRBD2	TRBV19	-	TRBJ2-5	TGTGCCAGTAGTGGACTAGCGGCCACCATTGAGACCCAGTACTTC	CASSGLAATIETQYF
-	TRBV28	-	TRBJ1-2	TGTGCCAGCAGCCGCCCCCACAGGAACTATGGCTACACCTTC	CASSRPHRNYGYTF
TRBD2	TRBV2	-	TRBJ2-3	TGTGCCAGCAGTGGAGGACTAGCGGGAGTATATACGCAGTATTTT	CASSGGLAGVYTQYF
TRBD2	TRBV2	-	TRBJ2-1	TGTGCCAGCAGTGCCGGGCTAGCGGGAGTGAATGAGCAGTTCTTC	CASSAGLAGVNEQFF
TRBD2	TRBV14	-	TRBJ2-7	TGTGCCAGCAGCCACCTTTTAGCGGGAGGAAACGAGCAGTACTTC	CASSHLLAGGNEQYF
-	TRBV6-5	few	TRBJ1-1	TGTGCCAGCAGGCAGGGGCAGCGGACTGAAGCTTTCTTT	CASRQGQRTEAFF
TRBD1	TRBV5-1	-	TRBJ2-7	TGCGCCAGCAGTAACCCCGGGACAGGGAACACCTACGAGCAGTACTTC	CASSNPGTGNTYEQYF
-	TRBV27	-	TRBJ1-4	TGTGCCAGCAGCCGGGGGGTGAGAGAAAAACTGTTTTTT	CASSRGVREKLFF
TRBD1	TRBV2	once	TRBJ1-5	TGTGCCAGCAGTGCTCTCACAGGGGGGAGTCAGCCCCAGCATTTT	CASSALTGGSQPQHF
TRBD2	TRBV19	-	TRBJ2-3	TGTGCCAGTGAGAGCGGGACCGGGATGCGAGGTACGCAGTATTTT	CASESGTGMRGTQYF
-	TRBV28	-	TRBJ1-5	TGTGCCAGCAGTTTAAGGGGGTTCAATCAGCCCCAGCATTTT	CASSLRGFNQPQHF
-	TRBV6-1	-	TRBJ1-5	TGTGCCAGCAGTGAAAAGGTGGCAGGGAGGGTCGGTAATCAGCCCCAGCATTTT	CASSEKVAGRVGNQPQHF
TRBD1	TRBV6-5	-	TRBJ2-3	TGTGCCAGCAGTCTGGGACAGGGGACAGATACGCAGTATTTT	CASSLGQGTDTQYF
-	TRBV27	-	TRBJ2-5	TGTGCCAGCAGTCTAACCAGGGGTCAAGAGACCCAGTACTTC	CASSLTRGQETQYF
TRBD1	TRBV5-1	-	TRBJ2-7	TGCGCCAGCAGCCCGGGACAGGGGTACCCCTACGAGCAGTACTTC	CASSPGQGYPYEQYF
TRBD2	TRBV28	-	TRBJ2-1	TGTGCCAGCAGTAGAGCGGGAGGGCCAAGGAGCTTAGATGAGCAGTTCTTC	CASSRAGGPRSLDEQFF
TRBD2	TRBV25-1	-	TRBJ2-7	TGTGCCAGCAGCCGCATGGGAGGGGTGGGTCTCGAGCAGTACTTC	CASSRMGGVGLEQYF
-	TRBV28	-	TRBJ2-2	TGTGCCAGCAGCCCTCTACGGACCGGGGAGCTGTTTTTT	CASSPLRTGELFF
-	TRBV4-3	-	TRBJ1-2	TGCGCCAGCAGCCAAGATCGGGTTTTTGACGGCCCCTATGGCTACACCTTC	CASSQDRVFDGPYGYTF
-	TRBV5-6	-	TRBJ1-2	TGTGCCAGCAGCCACCCCACTTTGGAGGCTGGGCCCCTCGACACCTTC	CASSHPTLEAGPLDTF
TRBD2	TRBV27	-	TRBJ2-3	TGTGCCAGCAGGCAGGAGAGACTAGCGGGGACAGATACGCAGTATTTT	CASRQERLAGTDTQYF
-	TRBV9	once	TRBJ1-2	TGTGCCAGCTCCACATCTAACTATGGCTACACCTTC	CASSTSNYGYTF
TRBD2	TRBV2	-	TRBJ2-1	TGTGCCAGCAACACGGGACTAGCTAAGGTCAATGAGCAGTTCTTC	CASNTGLAKVNEQFF